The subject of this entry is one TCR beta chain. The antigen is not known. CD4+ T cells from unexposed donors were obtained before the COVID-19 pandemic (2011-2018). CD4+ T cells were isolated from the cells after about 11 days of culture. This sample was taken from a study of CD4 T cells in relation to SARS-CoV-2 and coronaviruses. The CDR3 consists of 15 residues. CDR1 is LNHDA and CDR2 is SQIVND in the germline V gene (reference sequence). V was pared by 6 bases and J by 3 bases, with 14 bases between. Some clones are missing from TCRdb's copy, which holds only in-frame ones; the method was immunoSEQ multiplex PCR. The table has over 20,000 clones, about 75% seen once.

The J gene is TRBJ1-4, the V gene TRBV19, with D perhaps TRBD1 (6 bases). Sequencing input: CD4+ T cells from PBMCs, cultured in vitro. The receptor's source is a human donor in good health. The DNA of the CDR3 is TGTGCCAGTAGCATAACAGGGAACTCTAATGAAAAACTGTTTTTT. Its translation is CASSITGNSNEKLFF.